This is a list of T cell receptor beta chains from one sample in a study of memory CD4+ T cells and cytomegalovirus serostatus. Here immunoSEQ multiplex PCR was the method, and the copy in TCRdb shows in-frame clones only, minus some. The sample holds approximately 46,000 clones; roughly 72% are singletons and the top ten take 1.2%. The sequenced sample consisted of memory CD4+ T cells from blood. These receptors were taken from an adult in good health and CMV-seropositive. The conserved cysteine and the conserved F or W are not part of the CDR3 here.

v_call	j_call	cdr3_aa
TRBV29-1	TRBJ2-3	SVHLGDTQY
TRBV5-1	TRBJ2-7	ASSPDPDSYEQY
TRBV27	TRBJ1-1	ASRPGQGASEAF
TRBV18	TRBJ2-1	ASSPGDSVLPNEQF
TRBV11-2	TRBJ1-4	ASSEHLGTGGEKLF
TRBV5-4	TRBJ1-1	ASSRSGRAEAF
TRBV7-8	TRBJ2-7	ASSLLLSGEQY
TRBV2	TRBJ1-6	ASRGNRGPLH
TRBV18	TRBJ1-1	ASSPVMIPGRREAF
TRBV9	TRBJ1-1	ASSARGQTEAF
TRBV5-1	TRBJ1-5	ASSPDRAVCNQPQH
TRBV2	TRBJ2-7	ASSPRTSGGNEQY
TRBV5-6	TRBJ1-5	ASSLSGYSNQPQH
TRBV9	TRBJ1-2	ASSVDARFRTYGYT
TRBV11-2	TRBJ2-5	ASSLGLADDQQETQY
TRBV7-2	TRBJ2-5	ASSVSRGQETQY
TRBV9	TRBJ2-2	ASSRGTSGDNTGELF
TRBV19	TRBJ2-1	ASSIGGPVLNNEQF
TRBV5-1	TRBJ2-3	ASSGSGTGTTDTQY
TRBV6-6	TRBJ1-4	ASSRGQTNEKLF
TRBV7-8	TRBJ1-4	ASSLGTGLTEKLF
TRBV11-2	TRBJ1-1	ASSLSGTEAF
TRBV6-1	TRBJ2-5	ASSETRLYQETQY
TRBV6-1	TRBJ2-7	ASSPAGSYEQY
TRBV6-4	TRBJ2-1	ASSETSGDEQF
TRBV9	TRBJ2-2	ASSPPAGGLAGELF
TRBV5-1	TRBJ2-7	ASSLNGQGDEQY
TRBV4-1	TRBJ2-1	ASRQLGTSGGANEQF
TRBV5-1	TRBJ1-1	ASSLVTGGMNTEAF
TRBV7-9	TRBJ1-1	ASSPQLVNTEAF
TRBV10-3	TRBJ1-2	AISVGASGGVYGYT
TRBV6-6	TRBJ2-7	ASSYMGQGPSDEQY
TRBV6-1	TRBJ2-1	ASSAGLADNEQF
TRBV29-1	TRBJ2-2	SVEDGTGGTGELF
TRBV4-1	TRBJ2-3	ASSPGLAGTDTQY
TRBV7-2	TRBJ1-5	ASSLPEQPQH
TRBV6-5	TRBJ2-6	ASRDRGSGANVLT
TRBV7-2	TRBJ1-1	ASSVAPSAPEAF
TRBV4-2	TRBJ2-3	ASSQDRGGAFSTDTQY
TRBV7-8	TRBJ1-3	ASSLVGPGNTIY
TRBV5-1	TRBJ1-1	ASSFEGAANTEAF
TRBV4-3	TRBJ1-2	ASSQPGQGDGYT
TRBV27	TRBJ1-2	ASSRDTRLYGYT
TRBV19	TRBJ2-5	ASSIVVARESETQY
TRBV2	TRBJ1-2	AGETGEEGYA
TRBV5-4	TRBJ2-7	ASSSLRGPAYEQY
TRBV5-6	TRBJ2-1	ASSTTTLRKGADEQF
TRBV6-1	TRBJ1-3	ASSDGGPGWSTIY
TRBV6-5	TRBJ1-1	ASSLQGASAEAF
TRBV10-1	TRBJ2-1	ASSVAGGIINEQF
TRBV6-4	TRBJ1-1	ASSELPQVGDAF
TRBV6-6	TRBJ2-5	ASSYPPGRSGETQY
TRBV19	TRBJ1-6	ASSIGAGADNSPLH
TRBV29-1	TRBJ2-3	SVESGEGGWGTDTQY
TRBV6-6	TRBJ1-1	ASNPSVRTEAF
TRBV18	TRBJ1-2	ASSPTFSFTYGYT
TRBV6-1	TRBJ2-2	ASILGAYLPGELF